This T cell receptor (beta chain) came from a study of T cells in Graves' hyperthyroidism and ophthalmopathy. This clonotype was detected many times. Its antigen is unidentified. Patients were aged 18 to 65, had disease duration under 2 months, and had newly diagnosed hyperthyroidism. Diagnostic decisions used clinical symptoms, serum thyroxine and TRAb, thyroid ultrasound and orbital computed tomography. Study-wide findings and caveats: Ophthalmopathy was separated from stable hyperthyroidism by a 13 V-J model. In the blood, most expanded thyroid clonotypes above 0.001 appeared as well.

The CDR3 runs 13 residues. Germline lookup yields CDR1 SGHVS and CDR2 FNYEAQ. With 5 bases removed from V and 6 bases from J, the gap between germline ends came to 13 bases. RNA transcripts served as the template for amplifying TCR beta CDR3 regions. HTBI primers were the set used in a first-round RT-PCR of the TCR CDR3. MiXCR, applied by TCRdb to the multiplex PCR reads, yields one record per CDR3 protein. The profile shows hundreds of thousands of distinct CDR3 sequences, just over 45% of them singletons. The TCR comes from a woman aged 18-35 years with Graves' hyperthyroidism. The sequenced sample was peripheral blood or thyroid tissue (not recorded which). The chain recombines TRBV7-6 with TRBJ1-1; tentative D call: TRBD1 (6 bases). The CDR3 DNA reads TGTGCCAGCAGCCAAACACAGGGCGCTGAAGCTTTCTTT. Amino acids: CASSQTQGAEAFF.